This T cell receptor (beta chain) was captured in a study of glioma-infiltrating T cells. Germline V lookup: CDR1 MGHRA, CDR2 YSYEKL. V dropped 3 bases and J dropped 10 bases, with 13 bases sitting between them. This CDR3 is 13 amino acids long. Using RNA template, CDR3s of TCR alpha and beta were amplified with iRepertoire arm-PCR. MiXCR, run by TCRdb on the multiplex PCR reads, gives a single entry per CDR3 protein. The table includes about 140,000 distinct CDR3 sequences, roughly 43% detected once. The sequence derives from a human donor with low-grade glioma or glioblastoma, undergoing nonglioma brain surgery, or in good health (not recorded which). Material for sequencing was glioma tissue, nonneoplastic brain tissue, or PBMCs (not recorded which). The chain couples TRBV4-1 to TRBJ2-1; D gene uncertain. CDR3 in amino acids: CASSHPRATEQFF. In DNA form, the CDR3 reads TGCGCCAGCAGCCACCCCCGGGCTACCGAGCAGTTCTTC.